This TCR beta chain was retrieved from a study of T-cell memory formation after mild COVID-19 (dated by TCRdb to about 2021). Turning to the overall study: TCR sequence clusters from the two donors were found to be largely donor specific. In a couple of donors, T-cell clones that expanded and contracted after mild COVID-19 were followed by sequencing TCRalpha and TCRbeta repertoires longitudinally. Two young, previously healthy adult volunteers, one female and one male, were included in the cohort.

Spanning cysteine to phenylalanine, the CDR3 consists of 15 amino acids. The entry retains the CDR3 DNA only, 45 bases that are in frame from base 1. V is cut by 1 base and J by 1 base, and the space between the germline ends is 10 bases. According to the germline V gene (reference sequence), CDR1 reads SEHNR and CDR2 reads FQNEAQ. With regard to this clonotype: Its antigen has not been determined. No much larger clonotype is one base removed from it; base qualities were not supplied.

Study-level results and caveats: From day 15 to 85, contracting clones showed balanced CD4/CD8 phenotypes, whereas a second wave of clones that expanded from day 15 to 37 leaned towards CD4+. Only a couple of mild cases were covered in the study, and larger cohorts including severe cases with pre-infection samples were considered necessary. Some responding clones were detected in pre-infection memory, suggesting pre-existing cross-reactive memory T cells joined the SARS-CoV-2 response. Contracting CD4+ clones appeared mostly in the CM and EM memory subsets, whereas CD8+ clones were enriched in EMRA. SARS-CoV-2 specificity of the second-wave clones peaking on day 37 was not confirmed.

PBMCs were isolated by Ficoll-Paque density gradient centrifugation. The sequencing machine was an Illumina NovaSeq 6000. Using 5'RACE with constant-segment primers, TCRalpha and TCRbeta cDNA libraries were constructed, with sample barcodes and unique molecular identifiers added in the process. RNA was extracted from every sample with Trizol reagent. The libraries were amplified in two PCR steps, and the second step added a second sample barcode and Illumina TruSeq adapters. The libraries were sequenced on an Illumina NovaSeq using 2 x 150 bp paired-end reads. On the study's bioinformatics: The reads were demultiplexed and collapsed into UMI-guided consensus sequences using migec v1.2.7. Using mixcr v2.1.11, UMI consensuses were aligned to TRA and TRB V and J templates and then assembled into clonotypes. Expanded or contracted clonotypes were those called significant by both edgeR and NoisET, with noise models trained on biological replicates. For edgeR calls, the thresholds were a false discovery rate-adjusted p below 0.01 and a log2 fold-change of 1. PCA with hierarchical clustering of max-normalized trajectories of the 1000 most abundant clonotypes was used as exploratory dynamics analysis. Separately sequenced CD4+ and CD8+ repertoires were used to assign a CD4 or CD8 phenotype to each responding clone. In-frame beta chains were kept once TCRdb had trimmed the public reads at Q25 with fastp and called clones with MiXCR. Every distinct CDR3 protein forms one entry, paired with its most common genes and DNA. None of the V and J calls come from the authors' own analysis; TCRdb made them. Here the sample has approximately 270,000 distinct CDR3 sequences; around 15% occur a single time. The ten largest account for approximately 23% of the sample.

Recombination connected TRBV7-9 to TRBJ1-1, with the D gene call left open. Sequenced sample: PBMCs or a T cell subset sorted from them (not recorded which). The sequence was obtained from a man aged 18 to 30 who had mild COVID-19 (a few samples of this study predate the infection). The sample titles of this study are shuffled in the database, so cell type and time point are left out; the donor was told from shared clones. The DNA is TGTGCCAGCAGCTTAGGATCCGGGAGGAACACTGAAGCTTTCTTT. This codes for CASSLGSGRNTEAFF.